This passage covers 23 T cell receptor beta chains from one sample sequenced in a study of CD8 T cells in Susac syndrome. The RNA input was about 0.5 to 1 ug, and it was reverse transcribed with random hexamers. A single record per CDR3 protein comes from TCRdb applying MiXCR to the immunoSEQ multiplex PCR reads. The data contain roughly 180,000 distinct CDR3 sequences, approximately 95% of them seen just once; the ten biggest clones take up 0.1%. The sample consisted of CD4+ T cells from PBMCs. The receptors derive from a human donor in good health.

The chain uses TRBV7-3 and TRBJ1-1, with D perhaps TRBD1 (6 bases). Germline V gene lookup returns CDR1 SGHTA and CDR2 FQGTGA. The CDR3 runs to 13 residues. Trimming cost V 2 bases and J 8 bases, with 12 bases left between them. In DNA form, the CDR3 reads TGTGCCAGCAGCTTACTTTCGGGACAAGAAGCTTTCTTT. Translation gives CASSLLSGQEAFF. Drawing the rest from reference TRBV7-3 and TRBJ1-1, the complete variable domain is GAGVSQTPSNKVTEKGKYVELRCDPISGHTALYWYRQSLGQGPEFLIYFQGTGAADDSGLPNDRFFAVRPEGSVSTLKIQRTERGDSAVYLCASSLLSGQEAFFGQGTRLTVV.

Here the CDR3 DNA reads TGTGCCTGGAGTCGGGAATTCAATGAGCAGTTCTTC. Protein product: CAWSREFNEQFF. This chain links TRBV30 with TRBJ2-1, with D possibly TRBD2 on 5 matching bases. The length of the CDR3 is 12 residues. Trimming shortened V by 2 bases and J by 6 bases, and 8 bases separated the two germline ends. Germline CDR1 reads GTSNPN; CDR2 reads SVGIG (reference sequence).

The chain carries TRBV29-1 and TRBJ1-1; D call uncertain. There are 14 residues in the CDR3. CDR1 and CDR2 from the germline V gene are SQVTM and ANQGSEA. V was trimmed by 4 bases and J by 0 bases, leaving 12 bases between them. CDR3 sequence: CSVVGGPMNTEAFF. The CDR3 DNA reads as TGCAGCGTTGTCGGCGGCCCTATGAACACTGAAGCTTTCTTT.

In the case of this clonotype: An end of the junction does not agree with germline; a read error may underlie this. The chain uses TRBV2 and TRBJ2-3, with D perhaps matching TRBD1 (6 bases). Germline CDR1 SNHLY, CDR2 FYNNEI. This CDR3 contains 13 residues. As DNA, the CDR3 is TGTGCCAGCAGCACGTTGATACAGGGCGCCACGGGTTTT. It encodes CASSTLIQGATGF.

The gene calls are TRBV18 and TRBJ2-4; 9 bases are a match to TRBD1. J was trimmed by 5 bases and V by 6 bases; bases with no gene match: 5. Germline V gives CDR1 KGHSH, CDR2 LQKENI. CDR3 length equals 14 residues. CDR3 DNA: TGTGCCAGCTCGTCGGACAGGGGCCAAAACATTCAGTACTTC. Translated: CASSSDRGQNIQYF.

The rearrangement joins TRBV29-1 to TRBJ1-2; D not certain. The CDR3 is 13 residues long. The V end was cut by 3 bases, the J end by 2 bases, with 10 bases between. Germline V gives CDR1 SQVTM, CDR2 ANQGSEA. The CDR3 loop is CSVESGGNYGYTF. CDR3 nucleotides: TGCAGCGTTGAGTCGGGTGGGAACTATGGCTACACCTTC.

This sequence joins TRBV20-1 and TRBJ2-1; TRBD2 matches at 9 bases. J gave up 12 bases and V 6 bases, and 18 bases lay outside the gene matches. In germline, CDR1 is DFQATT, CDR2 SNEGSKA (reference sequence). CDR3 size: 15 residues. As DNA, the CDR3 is TGCAGTGCCCCGGCCCCAGCGGGAGGCCCCTTTGCGCAGTTCTTC. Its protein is CSAPAPAGGPFAQFF.

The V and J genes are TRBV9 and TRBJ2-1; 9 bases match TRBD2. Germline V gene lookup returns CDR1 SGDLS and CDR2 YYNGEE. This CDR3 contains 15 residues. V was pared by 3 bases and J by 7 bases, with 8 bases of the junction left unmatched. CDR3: CASSAGGAGGNEQFF. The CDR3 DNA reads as TGTGCCAGCAGCGCGGGAGGAGCGGGAGGAAATGAGCAGTTCTTC. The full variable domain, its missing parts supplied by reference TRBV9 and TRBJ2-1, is DSGVTQTPKHLITATGQRVTLRCSPRSGDLSVYWYQQSLDQGLQFLIQYYNGEERAKGNILERFSAQQFPDLHSELNLSSLELGDSALYFCASSAGGAGGNEQFFGPGTRLTVL.

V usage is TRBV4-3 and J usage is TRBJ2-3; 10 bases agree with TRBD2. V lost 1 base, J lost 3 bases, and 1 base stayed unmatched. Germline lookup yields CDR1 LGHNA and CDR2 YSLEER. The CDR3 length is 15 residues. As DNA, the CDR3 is TGCGCCAGCAGCCAAGCTAGCGGGAGAACAGATACGCAGTATTTT. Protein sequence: CASSQASGRTDTQYF.

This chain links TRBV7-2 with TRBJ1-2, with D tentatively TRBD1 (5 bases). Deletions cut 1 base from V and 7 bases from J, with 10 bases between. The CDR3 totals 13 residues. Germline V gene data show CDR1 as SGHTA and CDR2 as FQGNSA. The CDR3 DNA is TGTGCCAGCAGCTTAGAGGGGTATCTTGGCTACACCTTC. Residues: CASSLEGYLGYTF.

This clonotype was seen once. The CDR3 DNA is TGTGCCAGCAGCAAAGGCACTAGCGTGTTAGATACGCAGTATTTT. It translates to CASSKGTSVLDTQYF. The rearrangement uses TRBV7-9 and TRBJ2-3, with 7 positions matching TRBD2. Germline trimming cut 5 bases from V and 5 bases from J; bases unmatched to any gene: 10. Germline loops: CDR1 SEHNR, CDR2 FQNEAQ (reference sequence). The CDR3 sequence is 15 residues long.

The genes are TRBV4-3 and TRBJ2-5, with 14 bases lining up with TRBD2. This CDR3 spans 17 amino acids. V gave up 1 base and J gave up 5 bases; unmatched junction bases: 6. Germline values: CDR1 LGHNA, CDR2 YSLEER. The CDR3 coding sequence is TGCGCCAGCAGCCAAGCCTGGACTAGCGGGAGGAGGGAGACCCAGTACTTC. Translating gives CASSQAWTSGRRETQYF.

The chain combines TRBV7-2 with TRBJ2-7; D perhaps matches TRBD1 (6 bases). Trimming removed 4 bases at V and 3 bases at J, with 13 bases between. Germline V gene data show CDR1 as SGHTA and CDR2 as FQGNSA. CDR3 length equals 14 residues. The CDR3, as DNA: TGTGCCAGCAGCTCCAGAGGGGGATACTACGAGCAGTACTTC. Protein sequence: CASSSRGGYYEQYF.

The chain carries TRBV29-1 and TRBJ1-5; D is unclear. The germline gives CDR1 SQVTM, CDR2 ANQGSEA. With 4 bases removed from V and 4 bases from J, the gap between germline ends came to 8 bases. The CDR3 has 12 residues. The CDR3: CSVGSSNQPQHF. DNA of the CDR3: TGCAGCGTTGGCTCTTCGAATCAGCCCCAGCATTTT.

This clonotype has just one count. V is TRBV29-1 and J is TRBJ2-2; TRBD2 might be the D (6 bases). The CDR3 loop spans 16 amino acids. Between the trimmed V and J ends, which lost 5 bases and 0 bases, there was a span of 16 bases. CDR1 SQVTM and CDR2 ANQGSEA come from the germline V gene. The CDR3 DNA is TGCAGCGTTAGACTTGTTGCGGGAACGAACACCGGGGAGCTGTTTTTT. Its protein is CSVRLVAGTNTGELFF.

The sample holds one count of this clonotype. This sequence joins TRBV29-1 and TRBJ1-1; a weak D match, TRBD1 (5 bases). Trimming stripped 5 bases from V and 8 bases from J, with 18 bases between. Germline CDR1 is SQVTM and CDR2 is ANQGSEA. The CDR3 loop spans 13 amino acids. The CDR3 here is CSVPLRGAPEAFF. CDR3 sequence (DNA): TGCAGCGTTCCTTTAAGAGGGGCACCCGAAGCTTTCTTT.

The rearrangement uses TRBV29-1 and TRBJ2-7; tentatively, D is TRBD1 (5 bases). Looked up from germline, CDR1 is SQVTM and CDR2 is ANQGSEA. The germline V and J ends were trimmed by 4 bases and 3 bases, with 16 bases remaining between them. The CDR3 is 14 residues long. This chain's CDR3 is CSVVTDRKDYEQYF. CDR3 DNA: TGCAGCGTTGTGACCGACAGAAAGGACTACGAGCAGTACTTC.

CDR3 DNA: TGTGCCAGCACGGGGTCCCCCTACAATGAGCAGTTCTTC. This sequence encodes CASTGSPYNEQFF. The J gene is TRBJ2-1, the V gene TRBV27, with D perhaps TRBD2 (5 bases). Germline V gives CDR1 MNHEY, CDR2 SMNVEV (reference sequence). The CDR3 totals 13 residues. Trimming pared 7 bases from V and 2 bases from J, leaving 9 bases between.

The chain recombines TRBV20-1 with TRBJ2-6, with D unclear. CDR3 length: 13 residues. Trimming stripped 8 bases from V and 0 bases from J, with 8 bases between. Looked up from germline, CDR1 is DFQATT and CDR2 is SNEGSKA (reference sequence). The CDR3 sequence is CSPMSSGANVLTF. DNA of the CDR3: TGCAGTCCTATGAGCTCTGGGGCCAACGTCCTGACTTTC.

In DNA form, the CDR3 reads TGTGCCAGCAGCCAAGAATTACTAGCCCTAAACACCGGGGAGCTGTTTTTT. Amino acids: CASSQELLALNTGELFF. J is TRBJ2-2 and V is TRBV3-1, with D maybe TRBD2 (6 bases). In germline, CDR1 is LGHDT, CDR2 YNNKEL (reference sequence). V lost 0 bases and J 2 bases, leaving 13 bases between the germline ends. CDR3 length: 17 amino acids.

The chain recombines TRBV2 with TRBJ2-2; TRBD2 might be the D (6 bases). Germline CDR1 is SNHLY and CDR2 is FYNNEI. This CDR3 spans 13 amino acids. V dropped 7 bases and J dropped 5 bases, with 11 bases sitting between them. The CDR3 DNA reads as TGTGCCAGCAAGGCCCTAGCGACCGGGGAGCTGTTTTTT. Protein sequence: CASKALATGELFF.

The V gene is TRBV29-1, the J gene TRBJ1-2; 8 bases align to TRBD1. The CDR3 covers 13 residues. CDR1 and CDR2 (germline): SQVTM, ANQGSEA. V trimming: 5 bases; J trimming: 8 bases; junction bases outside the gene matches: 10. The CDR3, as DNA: TGCAGCGTTCAACCGCAGGGGGCGGGCGGCTACACCTTC. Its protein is CSVQPQGAGGYTF.

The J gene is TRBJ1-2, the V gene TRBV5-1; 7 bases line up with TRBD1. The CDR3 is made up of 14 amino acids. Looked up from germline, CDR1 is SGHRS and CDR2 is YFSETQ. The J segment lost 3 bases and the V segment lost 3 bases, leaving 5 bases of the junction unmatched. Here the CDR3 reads CASSSSGGDYGYTF. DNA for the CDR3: TGCGCCAGCAGCTCCTCAGGGGGGGACTATGGCTACACCTTC.